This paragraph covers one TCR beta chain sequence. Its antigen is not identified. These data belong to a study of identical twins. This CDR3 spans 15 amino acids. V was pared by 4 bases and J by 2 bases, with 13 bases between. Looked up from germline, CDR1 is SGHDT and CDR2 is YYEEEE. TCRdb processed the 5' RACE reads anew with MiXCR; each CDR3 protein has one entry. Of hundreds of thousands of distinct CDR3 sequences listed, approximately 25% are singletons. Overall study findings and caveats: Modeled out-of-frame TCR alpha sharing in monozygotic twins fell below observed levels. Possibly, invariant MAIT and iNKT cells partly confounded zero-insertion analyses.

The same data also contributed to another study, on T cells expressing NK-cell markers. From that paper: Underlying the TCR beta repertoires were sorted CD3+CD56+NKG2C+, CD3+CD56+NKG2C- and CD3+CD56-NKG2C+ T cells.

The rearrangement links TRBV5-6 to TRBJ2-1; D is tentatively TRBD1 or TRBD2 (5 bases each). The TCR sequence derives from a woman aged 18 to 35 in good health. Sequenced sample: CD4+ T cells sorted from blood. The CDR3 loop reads CASSLIEGTYNEQFF. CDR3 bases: TGTGCCAGCAGCCTGATCGAGGGGACCTACAATGAGCAGTTCTTC.